The present T cell receptor (beta chain) was sequenced within a study of blood T cells in healthy people across ages. Each donor gave 9 to 10 milliliters of peripheral blood. Next came a second PCR, run for roughly 6 to 11 cycles, which used a sample-barcoded 5' primer along with a J-beta primer mix. MiXCR was run by TCRdb on the 5' RACE reads, yielding one entry per CDR3 protein. The profile covers roughly 1.7 million distinct CDR3 sequences, with roughly 32% appearing a single time and around 10% taken by the ten largest. What was sequenced was blood. The source of this sequence is a woman younger than 45 in good health.

The CDR3, as DNA: TGCAGTGCTAGAAAGATGAGCTCCTACAATGAGCAGTTCTTC. Amino acid sequence: CSARKMSSYNEQFF. This chain links TRBV20-1 with TRBJ2-1; D ambiguous. The germline V gene has CDR1 DFQATT and CDR2 SNEGSKA (reference sequence). The germline V and J ends were trimmed by 2 bases and 0 bases, with 8 bases remaining between them. CDR3 length: 14 residues.